The 25 T cell receptor beta chains below come from one sample, sequenced in a study of sequential checkpoint blockade in melanoma. Treatment here: randomized to nivolumab then ipilimumab (arm A) or the reverse (arm B). Measured with immunoSEQ multiplex PCR; TCRdb has only the in-frame clones, and not every one. The sample lists under 20,000 clones; approximately 74% were seen once. The source was CD8+ T cells sorted from blood (inferred from file names), collected from a patient given nivolumab and ipilimumab in sequence. The receptor set was obtained from a human donor with melanoma.

This chain links TRBV4-1 with TRBJ1-1, with 7 positions matching TRBD1. The length of the CDR3 is 15 residues. The germline CDR1 and CDR2 sequences are MGHRA and YSYEKL. V gave up 0 bases and J gave up 3 bases; unmatched junction bases: 4. The DNA of the CDR3 is TGCGCCAGCAGCCAAGAGGGACAGATATACACTGAAGCTTTCTTT. It encodes CASSQEGQIYTEAFF.

The DNA for the CDR3 is TGTGCCAGCAGTTTTAGCGGGGGGCGAAACAATGAGCAGTTCTTC. Encoded protein: CASSFSGGRNNEQFF. The chain carries TRBV6-5 and TRBJ2-1, with 10 bases matching TRBD2. CDR3 length: 15 residues. Trimming removed 4 bases from V and 5 bases from J; junction bases left unmatched: 5. Germline-derived CDR1 and CDR2 are MNHEY and SVGAGI.

The chain is built from TRBV9 and TRBJ1-3; no reliable D call. Trimming took 0 bases from V and 2 from J, leaving 9 bases between them. The germline V gene has CDR1 SGDLS and CDR2 YYNGEE. The CDR3 has 15 amino acids. The CDR3 DNA reads TGTGCCAGCAGCGTAGATGGGAGTACTGGAAACACCATATATTTT. Amino acid sequence: CASSVDGSTGNTIYF.

The V gene is TRBV5-1, the J gene TRBJ2-1; 7 nucleotides line up with TRBD2. Germline V gene sequence: CDR1 SGHRS, CDR2 YFSETQ. The CDR3 covers 16 residues. Trimming removed 7 bases from V and 5 bases from J; junction bases left unmatched: 15. CDR3 region: CASRLAEMKPNNEQFF. The CDR3 DNA reads TGCGCCAGCCGACTAGCCGAGATGAAGCCCAACAATGAGCAGTTCTTC.

The chain recombines TRBV29-1 with TRBJ1-2; D is unclear. The germline gives CDR1 SQVTM, CDR2 ANQGSEA. The CDR3 consists of 13 residues. V lost 6 bases, J lost 7 bases, and 18 bases lay in between. The CDR3 loop reads CSVPTEGVSGYTF. The CDR3 region has the DNA TGCAGCGTCCCAACGGAGGGAGTAAGTGGCTACACCTTC.

This clone has only a few counts. This chain connects TRBV4-2 to TRBJ2-1; 9 bases line up with TRBD2. CDR3 length: 16 amino acids. Looked up from germline, CDR1 is LGHNA and CDR2 is YNFKEQ. V gave up 1 base and J gave up 1 base; unmatched junction bases: 2. The CDR3 sequence is CASSQGGGGSYNEQFF. In DNA, the CDR3 is TGTGCCAGCAGCCAAGGCGGGGGGGGATCCTACAATGAGCAGTTCTTC.

The rearrangement links TRBV9 to TRBJ2-3; D perhaps matches TRBD1 (5 bases). V was pared by 0 bases and J by 0 bases, with 8 bases between. This CDR3 spans 15 amino acids. CDR1 and CDR2 (germline): SGDLS, YYNGEE. The CDR3 DNA reads TGTGCCAGCAGCGTAGGCGGACACAGCACAGATACGCAGTATTTT. This codes for CASSVGGHSTDTQYF. The full variable domain, completed using reference TRBV9 and TRBJ2-3, is DSGVTQTPKHLITATGQRVTLRCSPRSGDLSVYWYQQSLDQGLQFLIQYYNGEERAKGNILERFSAQQFPDLHSELNLSSLELGDSALYFCASSVGGHSTDTQYFGPGTRLTVL.

DNA for the CDR3: TGTGCCAGCAGTTTAGGGGGCCTCGAGCAGTACTTC. It yields the protein CASSLGGLEQYF. The J gene is TRBJ2-7, the V gene TRBV27; D is possibly TRBD1 (6 bases). V lost 2 bases and J 6 bases, leaving 8 bases between the germline ends. The CDR3 spans 12 residues. Germline CDR1 reads MNHEY; CDR2 reads SMNVEV (reference sequence).

V is TRBV30 and J is TRBJ2-1; 11 nucleotides agree with TRBD2. The CDR3 runs 15 residues. Trimming took 0 bases from V and 8 from J; bases not matched to a gene: 6. The germline gives CDR1 GTSNPN, CDR2 SVGIG (reference sequence). CDR3 sequence reads: CAWSVGTSGGDEQFF. The CDR3 DNA follows: TGTGCCTGGAGTGTAGGCACTAGCGGGGGTGATGAGCAGTTCTTC.

The V gene is TRBV29-1, the J gene TRBJ2-3, with TRBD1 identical over 9 bases. The CDR3 has 14 residues. CDR1 is SQVTM, CDR2 ANQGSEA, per germline. Trimming took 6 bases from V and 0 from J; bases not matched to a gene: 4. Here the CDR3 reads CSVAQGASTDTQYF. The CDR3 DNA reads TGCAGCGTCGCACAGGGGGCCAGCACAGATACGCAGTATTTT.

The chain combines TRBV27 with TRBJ1-2; 9 bases map to TRBD1. The V segment lost 2 bases and the J segment 8 bases; nucleotides outside the gene matches: 3. The CDR3 is 13 residues long. The germline V gene has CDR1 MNHEY and CDR2 SMNVEV (reference sequence). The CDR3 bases are TGTGCCAGCAGTTTAGGGACAGGGCGGGGCTACACCTTC. This translates into CASSLGTGRGYTF.

V gene TRBV27 combines with J gene TRBJ2-5, with 8 bases identical to TRBD1. The germline CDR1 and CDR2 sequences are MNHEY and SMNVEV (reference sequence). This CDR3 has 14 residues. V gave up 8 bases and J gave up 1 base; unmatched junction bases: 6. The DNA of the CDR3 is TGTGCCAGCGCCCCACAGGGGGTCCAAGAGACCCAGTACTTC. It yields the protein CASAPQGVQETQYF.

The chain couples TRBV5-1 to TRBJ2-1; 7 positions agree with TRBD2. The CDR3 runs 13 residues. V shed 4 bases and J 9 bases; nucleotides not matched to a gene: 7. The germline V gene encodes CDR1 SGHRS and CDR2 YFSETQ. The CDR3 sequence is CASSGVASGEQFF. The CDR3 DNA sequence: TGCGCCAGCAGCGGCGTGGCTAGCGGTGAGCAGTTCTTC.

CDR3 bases: TGTGCCAGCCAGGCTGGACTAGCGGGCTACGAGCAGTACTTC. Translation gives CASQAGLAGYEQYF. The chain employs TRBV27 and TRBJ2-7; 11 bases fit TRBD2. Trimming removed 8 bases from V and 3 bases from J; junction bases left unmatched: 6. From germline, CDR1 is MNHEY and CDR2 SMNVEV (reference sequence). CDR3 length equals 14 residues.

The chain carries TRBV5-4 and TRBJ1-2; D not resolved. Germline V lookup: CDR1 SGHNT, CDR2 YYREEE (reference sequence). Between the trimmed V and J ends, which lost 4 bases and 4 bases, there was a span of 11 bases. This CDR3 is 13 amino acids long. The CDR3 reads CASSQAGFYGYTF. DNA for the CDR3: TGTGCCAGCAGCCAGGCAGGATTCTATGGCTACACCTTC.

This sequence joins TRBV18 and TRBJ2-5, with D possibly TRBD1 on 6 matching bases. The J call is doubtful: the DNA matches TRBJ2-7 better. Looked up from germline, CDR1 is KGHSH and CDR2 is LQKENI. CDR3 length: 13 residues. The CDR3 spells CASSPDSTYEQYF. The DNA of the CDR3 is TGTGCCAGCTCACCGGACAGCACCTACGAGCAGTACTTC.

The V and J genes are TRBV9 and TRBJ2-1, with D perhaps TRBD1 (6 bases). The germline V and J ends were trimmed by 3 bases and 3 bases, with 16 bases remaining between them. The CDR3 spans 16 residues. Germline V lookup: CDR1 SGDLS, CDR2 YYNGEE. CDR3 protein: CASSGGLRTYYNEQFF. As DNA, the CDR3 is TGTGCCAGCAGCGGGGGGCTGCGGACCTACTACAATGAGCAGTTCTTC. Combining the CDR3 with reference TRBV9 and TRBJ2-1 gives the whole variable domain DSGVTQTPKHLITATGQRVTLRCSPRSGDLSVYWYQQSLDQGLQFLIQYYNGEERAKGNILERFSAQQFPDLHSELNLSSLELGDSALYFCASSGGLRTYYNEQFFGPGTRLTVL.

The chain couples TRBV5-6 to TRBJ1-1; D is unresolved. V dropped 0 bases and J dropped 5 bases, with 11 bases sitting between them. CDR1 and CDR2 from the germline V gene are SGHDT and YYEEEE. CDR3 length: 14 amino acids. Here the CDR3 reads CASSLEVTETEAFF. The DNA of the CDR3 is TGTGCCAGCAGCTTGGAGGTAACGGAGACTGAAGCTTTCTTT.

V and J are TRBV27 and TRBJ2-7, with 8 bases lining up with TRBD2. The germline V gene encodes CDR1 MNHEY and CDR2 SMNVEV (reference sequence). This CDR3 has 15 residues. Germline trimming cut 0 bases from V and 6 bases from J; bases unmatched to any gene: 7. The CDR3 nucleotides are TGTGCCAGCAGTTTATCTACTAGCGGCCCCCGCGAGCAGTACTTC. It codes for CASSLSTSGPREQYF.

The CDR3 spells CASSLANYYEQYF. The CDR3 bases are TGTGCCAGCAGCTTGGCCAACTACTACGAGCAGTACTTC. The rearrangement uses TRBV5-6 and TRBJ2-5; no definite D call. TRBJ2-7 explains the end of the DNA better; the J call may be wrong. The CDR3 is 13 amino acids. Germline CDR1 and CDR2: SGHDT and YYEEEE.

This chain uses TRBV6-5 with TRBJ1-6; D not resolved. Looked up from germline, CDR1 is MNHEY and CDR2 is SVGAGI. This CDR3 has 13 residues. Trimming shortened V by 7 bases and J by 6 bases, and 10 bases separated the two germline ends. CDR3 bases: TGTGCCAGCACTGACGAGGGTAATTCACCCCTCCACTTT. Encoded protein: CASTDEGNSPLHF.

This rearrangement joins TRBV19 to TRBJ2-3; D might be TRBD2 (5 bases). V was shortened by 5 bases and J by 3 bases, with 12 bases between the two germline ends. This CDR3 region has 14 residues. Germline loops: CDR1 LNHDA, CDR2 SQIVND (reference sequence). The CDR3 loop is CASSLGSGTDTQYF. Written as DNA, the CDR3 is TGTGCCAGTAGTTTGGGGTCGGGGACAGATACGCAGTATTTT.

The rearrangement joins TRBV6-5 to TRBJ2-3; D uncertain. Germline lookup yields CDR1 MNHEY and CDR2 SVGAGI. Trimming removed 4 bases from V and 1 base from J, with 3 bases in between. The CDR3 is 12 residues long. This chain's CDR3 is CASSSGTDTQYF. The CDR3 region has the DNA TGTGCCAGCAGTTCCGGCACAGATACGCAGTATTTT.

The rearrangement joins TRBV5-4 to TRBJ1-1; 11 bases map to TRBD1. The CDR3 is made up of 13 amino acids. The J segment lost 8 bases and the V segment lost 0 bases, leaving 0 bases of the junction unmatched. Germline V gives CDR1 SGHNT, CDR2 YYREEE (reference sequence). The CDR3: CASSLGTGGEAFF. CDR3 coding DNA: TGTGCCAGCAGCTTGGGGACAGGGGGCGAAGCTTTCTTT.

The V call is TRBV5-8, the J call TRBJ2-4; TRBD1 matches at 10 bases. The CDR3 runs to 17 residues. Germline-derived CDR1 and CDR2 are SGHTS and YDEGEE. V lost 5 bases to trimming and J lost 0 bases; unmatched junction nucleotides: 8. The CDR3 coding sequence is TGTGCCAGCAGGGGACAGGGGCTGACTGAAGCCAAAAACATTCAGTACTTC. Translated: CASRGQGLTEAKNIQYF. Full variable domain (missing parts from reference TRBV5-8 and TRBJ2-4): EAGVTQSPTHLIKTRGQQATLRCSPISGHTSVYWYQQALGLGLQFLLWYDEGEERNRGNFPPRFSGRQFPNYSSELNVNALELEDSALYLCASRGQGLTEAKNIQYFGAGTRLSVL.